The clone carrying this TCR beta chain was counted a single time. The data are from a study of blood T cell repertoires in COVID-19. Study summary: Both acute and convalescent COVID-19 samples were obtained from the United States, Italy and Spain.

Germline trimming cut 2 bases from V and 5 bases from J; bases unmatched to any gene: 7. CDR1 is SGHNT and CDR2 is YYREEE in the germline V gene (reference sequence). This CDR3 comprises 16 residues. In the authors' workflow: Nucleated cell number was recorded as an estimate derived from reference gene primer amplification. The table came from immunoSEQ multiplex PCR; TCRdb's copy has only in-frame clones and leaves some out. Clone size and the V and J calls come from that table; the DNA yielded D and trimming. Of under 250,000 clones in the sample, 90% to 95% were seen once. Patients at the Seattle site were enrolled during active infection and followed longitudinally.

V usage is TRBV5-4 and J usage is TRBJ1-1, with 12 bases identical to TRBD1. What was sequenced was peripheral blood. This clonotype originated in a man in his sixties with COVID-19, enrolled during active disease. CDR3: CASSLGTGGIGTEAFF. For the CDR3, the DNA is TGTGCCAGCAGCTTAGGGACAGGGGGCATCGGGACTGAAGCTTTCTTT.